In this sample, the clone carrying this TCR beta chain turned up a few times. These data belong to a study of regulatory T cells in long-lasting Graves disease. The junction had 6 bases not matched to a gene; V was cut back by 6 bases and J by 0 bases. The CDR3 is made up of 15 amino acids. Time point given: newly diagnosed GD, antithyroid drugs for less than 3 months. Extracted PBMC RNA gave rise to the TCR library. According to the study, TCR beta libraries were built with iRepertoire HTBI primers and CDR3-region Arm-PCR. TCRdb fed the multiplex PCR reads into MiXCR, producing one record per CDR3 protein. The sample shows 300,000 to 450,000 distinct CDR3 sequences, roughly a sixth of them seen only once.

The TCR was taken from a female donor with Graves disease. The chain couples TRBV12-3 or TRBV12-4 to TRBJ2-7, with 9 bases aligning to TRBD1. This material consisted of peripheral blood mononuclear cells (PBMCs), taken at new diagnosis, from a patient treated with antithyroid drugs. The CDR3 DNA reads TGTGCCAGCAGCATTGGGGACAGGGACTCCTACGAGCAGTACTTC. Translating gives CASSIGDRDSYEQYF.